This T cell receptor (beta chain) was sequenced for a study of Graves' ophthalmopathy and Graves' hyperthyroidism. The study, taken as a whole, reports: The study's model predicted ophthalmopathy progression at 65% to 71% sensitivity and approximately 72% specificity.

Concerning this clonotype itself: Its cognate antigen is unknown.

Researchers took RNA transcripts and amplified TCR beta CDR3 regions from them. The workflow started with a first-round RT-PCR run with HTBI primers and then moved on to a second-round multiplex PCR. A single record per CDR3 protein comes from TCRdb applying MiXCR to the multiplex PCR reads. The data show 500,000 to 800,000 distinct CDR3 sequences, with more than 40% seen just once and about 3.3% held by the top ten. The germline CDR1 and CDR2 sequences are MDHEN and SYDVKM. This CDR3 is 13 amino acids long. The germline V and J ends were trimmed by 8 bases and 4 bases, with 15 bases remaining between them.

The chain is built from TRBV28 and TRBJ2-7, with D possibly TRBD1 on 5 matching bases. Material for sequencing was peripheral blood. The TCR was taken from an adult man with Graves' ophthalmopathy. The CDR3 DNA follows: TGTGCCAGCGTTGTCGACAGTTTATACGAGCAGTACTTC. Translating it yields CASVVDSLYEQYF.